Presented here are 27 T cell receptor beta chains from one specimen sequenced in a study of identifying expanded T cells in peripheral blood. Sequenced by immunoSEQ multiplex PCR; TCRdb stores in-frame clones only, minus some. This repertoire shows 50,000 to 60,000 clones, 82% found once; its top ten account for 12% to 15%. The sample taken for sequencing was blood. Source of these receptors: a person aged 18 to 75 in good health.

The chain combines TRBV4-3 with TRBJ2-1; no reliable D call. CDR1 and CDR2 (germline): LGHNA, YSLEER. Trimming removed 0 bases at V and 5 bases at J, with 14 bases between. This CDR3 has 16 residues. This chain's CDR3 is CASSQDMRPQDNEQFF. CDR3 nucleotides: TGCGCCAGCAGCCAAGATATGAGACCCCAAGACAATGAGCAGTTCTTC.

The rearrangement joins TRBV6-6 to TRBJ2-7; possibly TRBD1 for D (5 bases). The CDR3 is made up of 8 amino acids. Germline CDR1 is MNHNY and CDR2 is SVGAGI (reference sequence). The CDR3 reads CASSPQGV. The DNA for the CDR3 is TGTGCCAGCAGTCCTCAGGGTGTC.

The chain combines TRBV18 with TRBJ2-7; perhaps TRBD1 as D (6 bases). The CDR3 has 14 amino acids. Germline CDR1 and CDR2: KGHSH and LQKENI. Trimming took 3 bases from V and 2 from J, leaving 11 bases between them. The CDR3 sequence is CASSPTRDTYEQYF. CDR3 DNA: TGTGCCAGCTCACCGACGAGGGACACCTACGAGCAGTACTTC.

J is TRBJ2-3 and V is TRBV5-1; D gene uncertain. CDR3 length equals 15 residues. Deletions cut 0 bases from V and 6 bases from J, with 14 bases between. Per germline, CDR1 SGHRS and CDR2 YFSETQ. The CDR3 DNA is TGCGCCAGCAGCTTGGCGGGCCCAGCATCTGATACGCAGTATTTT. This codes for CASSLAGPASDTQYF.

CDR3 nucleotides: TGCGCCAGCAGCTTTCAGGGGACTCGGGACAATGAGCAGTTCTTC. This translates into CASSFQGTRDNEQFF. The rearrangement links TRBV5-1 to TRBJ2-1; D is perhaps TRBD1 or TRBD2 (6 bases each). This CDR3 spans 15 amino acids. V dropped 2 bases and J dropped 5 bases, with 14 bases sitting between them. Germline V gene sequence: CDR1 SGHRS, CDR2 YFSETQ.

V is TRBV4-3 and J is TRBJ2-3, with D unresolved. Germline CDR1 is LGHNA and CDR2 is YSLEER. V was shortened by 0 bases and J by 5 bases, with 15 bases between the two germline ends. The CDR3 length is 16 residues. This CDR3 is CASSQDNPGDEDTQYF. In nucleotides, the CDR3 is TGCGCCAGCAGCCAAGATAATCCCGGAGATGAAGATACGCAGTATTTT.

This sequence joins TRBV7-2 and TRBJ1-2; unclear D gene. There are 15 residues in the CDR3. Trimming took 1 base from V and 8 from J, leaving 17 bases between them. CDR1 SGHTA and CDR2 FQGNSA come from the germline V gene. CDR3 coding DNA: TGTGCCAGCAGCTTAGAGGGCAGCAGTAAGAGGGGCTACACCTTC. Protein product: CASSLEGSSKRGYTF. Full variable domain (rest looked up from reference TRBV7-2 and TRBJ1-2): GAGVSQSPSNKVTEKGKDVELRCDPISGHTALYWYRQSLGQGLEFLIYFQGNSAPDKSGLPSDRFSAERTGGSVSTLTIQRTQQEDSAVYLCASSLEGSSKRGYTFGSGTRLTVV.

The chain recombines TRBV11-1 with TRBJ1-1; D uncertain. The CDR3 covers 11 residues. V shed 3 bases and J shed 8 bases, with 7 bases lying between them. Germline V gives CDR1 SGHAT, CDR2 FQDESV (reference sequence). The CDR3 is CASSLQKEAFF. DNA for the CDR3: TGTGCCAGCAGCTTGCAGAAAGAAGCTTTCTTT. Combining the CDR3 with reference TRBV11-1 and TRBJ1-1 gives the whole variable domain EAEVAQSPRYKITEKSQAVAFWCDPISGHATLYWYRQILGQGPELLVQFQDESVVDDSQLPKDRFSAERLKGVDSTLKIQPAELGDSAMYLCASSLQKEAFFGQGTRLTVV.

The chain employs TRBV15 and TRBJ2-2; D remains ambiguous. CDR1 and CDR2 (germline): LNHNV, YYDKDF (reference sequence). V was cut by 0 bases and J by 4 bases, with 9 bases left in between. The CDR3 loop spans 15 amino acids. The CDR3 loop reads CATSRDGRITGELFF. The CDR3 DNA follows: TGTGCCACCAGCAGAGATGGCCGAATCACCGGGGAGCTGTTTTTT.

The sample holds a few counts of this clone. The V gene is TRBV30, the J gene TRBJ1-3, with 7 bases aligning to TRBD1. The CDR3 loop spans 13 amino acids. The V segment lost 4 bases and the J segment 3 bases; nucleotides outside the gene matches: 3. The germline CDR1 and CDR2 sequences are GTSNPN and SVGIG (reference sequence). This chain's CDR3 is CAWNRGVGNTIYF. CDR3 sequence (DNA): TGTGCCTGGAACAGGGGTGTTGGAAACACCATATATTTT. The full variable domain, in which reference TRBV30 and TRBJ1-3 provide the parts outside the CDR3, is SQTIHQWPATLVQPVGSPLSLECTVEGTSNPNLYWYRQAAGRGLQLLFYSVGIGQISSEVPQNLSASRPQDRQFILSSKKLLLSDSGFYLCAWNRGVGNTIYFGEGSWLTVV.

About this clone itself: Other DNA sequences in this sample translate to the same CDR3. This chain connects TRBV18 to TRBJ1-3, with D tentatively TRBD1 (5 bases). The length of the CDR3 is 14 residues. Between the trimmed V and J ends, which lost 1 base and 1 base, there was a span of 5 bases. Germline V lookup: CDR1 KGHSH, CDR2 LQKENI. The CDR3 protein is CASSPQGSGNTIYF. In nucleotides, the CDR3 is TGTGCCAGCTCACCACAGGGGTCTGGAAACACCATATATTTT.

The chain recombines TRBV9 with TRBJ2-1; maybe TRBD2 (6 bases). The germline V gene encodes CDR1 SGDLS and CDR2 YYNGEE. The ends were cut back, 3 bases at V and 7 bases at J, with 20 bases in the middle. This CDR3 spans 16 amino acids. The CDR3 coding sequence is TGTGCCAGCAGCGAGGCCCCTGTGCTGGGGAGGAATGAGCAGTTCTTC. Translating gives CASSEAPVLGRNEQFF.

This chain uses TRBV10-1 with TRBJ2-2; D is possibly TRBD1 or TRBD2 (5 bases each). Germline CDR1 is WNHNN and CDR2 is SYGVQD (reference sequence). The CDR3 runs 13 residues. V lost 4 bases and J 4 bases, leaving 7 bases between the germline ends. The CDR3 nucleotides are TGCGCCAGCAGTGTGGGACCCACCGGGGAGCTGTTTTTT. Protein: CASSVGPTGELFF.

A single count supports this clone. The chain has TRBV6-1 and TRBJ2-7, with 11 bases aligning to TRBD2. Germline V gene data show CDR1 as MNHNS and CDR2 as SASEGT. This CDR3 spans 15 amino acids. V trimming: 3 bases; J trimming: 4 bases; junction bases outside the gene matches: 5. The CDR3: CASSEVGLAVYEQYF. The CDR3 DNA is TGTGCCAGCAGTGAGGTGGGACTAGCGGTGTACGAGCAGTACTTC.

The chain has TRBV30 and TRBJ1-1, with D possibly being TRBD1 (6 bases). The CDR3 length is 13 residues. V was cut by 0 bases and J by 9 bases, with 14 bases left in between. Germline-derived CDR1 and CDR2 are GTSNPN and SVGIG (reference sequence). DNA for the CDR3: TGTGCCTGGAGTGTAGGGGACAAGGTTAAAGCTTTCTTT. As protein: CAWSVGDKVKAFF. Filled out from reference TRBV30 and TRBJ1-1, the complete variable domain reads SQTIHQWPATLVQPVGSPLSLECTVEGTSNPNLYWYRQAAGRGLQLLFYSVGIGQISSEVPQNLSASRPQDRQFILSSKKLLLSDSGFYLCAWSVGDKVKAFFGQGTRLTVV.

This chain uses TRBV5-1 with TRBJ2-3; no reliable D call. The CDR3 consists of 11 residues. The V gene lost 2 bases and the J gene lost 2 bases, with 0 bases spanning the gap. Looked up from germline, CDR1 is SGHRS and CDR2 is YFSETQ. The CDR3 sequence is CASSFTDTQYF. The CDR3 region has the DNA TGCGCCAGCAGCTTCACAGATACGCAGTATTTT.

This clone was detected only a few times. This chain connects TRBV15 to TRBJ1-5; no reliable D call. Trimming removed 5 bases from V and 1 base from J, with 9 bases in between. The CDR3 consists of 14 residues. Germline CDR1 and CDR2: LNHNV and YYDKDF (reference sequence). The chain's CDR3 is CATSGRRSNQPQHF. DNA for the CDR3: TGTGCCACCAGCGGCAGGCGAAGCAATCAGCCCCAGCATTTT.

This chain joins TRBV7-2 and TRBJ2-5, with D perhaps TRBD2 (5 bases). Germline V gives CDR1 SGHTA, CDR2 FQGNSA. The CDR3 consists of 13 residues. V lost 3 bases and J 2 bases, leaving 7 bases between the germline ends. The CDR3 reads CASSFGLQETQYF. CDR3 nucleotides: TGTGCCAGCAGCTTCGGACTTCAAGAGACCCAGTACTTC.

The CDR3 DNA sequence: TGTGCCATCAGTGAGTCGATAGGGGGGTATGGCTACACCTTC. As protein: CAISESIGGYGYTF. The chain is built from TRBV10-3 and TRBJ1-2, with D possibly TRBD1 on 6 matching bases. CDR3 length: 14 residues. CDR1 is ENHRY and CDR2 is SYGVKD in the germline V gene. V was shortened by 0 bases and J by 5 bases, with 10 bases between the two germline ends.

The rearrangement uses TRBV11-2 and TRBJ2-1; D is unclear. Germline V gene sequence: CDR1 SGHAT, CDR2 FQNNGV. The V gene lost 3 bases and the J gene lost 7 bases, with 10 bases spanning the gap. CDR3 length: 13 residues. The CDR3: CASSFPLRNEQFF. The CDR3 coding sequence is TGTGCCAGCAGCTTCCCTCTTCGGAATGAGCAGTTCTTC.

This chain uses TRBV25-1 with TRBJ2-5, with 15 bases aligning to TRBD2. CDR3 size: 15 residues. The V gene end was trimmed by 4 bases and the J gene end by 11 bases; junction bases not matched to a gene: 8. In germline, CDR1 is MGHDK, CDR2 SYGVNS. In DNA form, the CDR3 reads TGTGCCAGCAGTGGAAGGACTAGCGGGGGGGGTCTGCAGTACTTC. Translated: CASSGRTSGGGLQYF.

There are a few counts of this clone. V and J are TRBV19 and TRBJ1-5; 9 bases match TRBD1. V was pared by 7 bases and J by 6 bases, with 7 bases of the junction left unmatched. Germline lookup yields CDR1 LNHDA and CDR2 SQIVND (reference sequence). The CDR3 is 14 residues long. CDR3 nucleotide sequence: TGTGCCAGTACCAAGGACAGGGGAGGTCAGCCCCAGCATTTT. It codes for CASTKDRGGQPQHF.

The gene calls are TRBV30 and TRBJ1-2; TRBD1 agrees at 7 bases. From germline, CDR1 is GTSNPN and CDR2 SVGIG (reference sequence). This CDR3 region has 13 residues. V was clipped by 1 base and J by 8 bases; unmatched bases: 7. CDR3 sequence: CAWSDRGVGGYTF. In nucleotides, the CDR3 is TGTGCCTGGAGTGACAGGGGCGTGGGGGGCTACACCTTC.

The J gene is TRBJ2-2, the V gene TRBV5-1, with TRBD2 matching over 10 bases. This CDR3 is 18 amino acids long. The ends lost 4 bases at V and 6 bases at J; junction bases unmatched: 15. The germline gives CDR1 SGHRS, CDR2 YFSETQ. In nucleotides, the CDR3 is TGCGCCAGCAGCGTATCTAGCGGGGGCGGCGGATTGCCCGGGGAGCTGTTTTTT. Translating it yields CASSVSSGGGGLPGELFF.

This clone was seen once. The rearrangement joins TRBV21-1 to TRBJ1-4; TRBD1 is taken as the D call from the table, unchecked against the DNA. TRBV21-1 is a pseudogene segment. This CDR3 is 15 amino acids long. CDR3 sequence reads: CASSNRGQVDEKLFF. CDR3 sequence (DNA): TGTGCCAGCAGCAATCGGGGACAGGTCGATGAAAAACTGTTTTTT.

This clone was observed a single time. V is TRBV5-1 and J is TRBJ2-4; D is possibly TRBD1 (6 bases). This CDR3 spans 14 amino acids. Trimming took off 0 bases at V and 5 bases at J, with 9 bases between the two ends. Germline CDR1 SGHRS, CDR2 YFSETQ. The CDR3 sequence: CASSLGGRENIQYF. Here the CDR3 DNA reads TGCGCCAGCAGCTTGGGGGGGCGCGAAAACATTCAGTACTTC.

V usage is TRBV10-3 and J usage is TRBJ2-7; D unresolved. Germline V gene lookup returns CDR1 ENHRY and CDR2 SYGVKD. The CDR3 spans 12 residues. V was clipped by 3 bases and J by 7 bases, with 10 bases between them. The CDR3 bases are TGTGCCATCAGTGATCGGGCCCGGGAGCAGTACTTC. This gives the protein CAISDRAREQYF.